The entry that follows covers one TCR beta chain sequence. With V trimmed by 0 bases and J by 1 base, 5 bases remained unmatched. Germline CDR1 is SGHDN and CDR2 is FVKESK. The CDR3 extends over 17 amino acids. Sequencing was performed with immunoSEQ multiplex PCR; in TCRdb, only in-frame clones are kept and a portion is missing. The sample yields almost 100,000 clones, around 86% seen once. This sample was included in a study of blood T cell repertoires in COVID-19. Sample: peripheral blood. The chain links TRBV14 to TRBJ2-2, with 7 bases that match TRBD2. The source is a man aged 45-65 years with acute or convalescent COVID-19. This CDR3 reads CASSQERQRGNTGELFF. As DNA, the CDR3 is TGTGCCAGCAGCCAAGAACGGCAGCGGGGGAACACCGGGGAGCTGTTTTTT.